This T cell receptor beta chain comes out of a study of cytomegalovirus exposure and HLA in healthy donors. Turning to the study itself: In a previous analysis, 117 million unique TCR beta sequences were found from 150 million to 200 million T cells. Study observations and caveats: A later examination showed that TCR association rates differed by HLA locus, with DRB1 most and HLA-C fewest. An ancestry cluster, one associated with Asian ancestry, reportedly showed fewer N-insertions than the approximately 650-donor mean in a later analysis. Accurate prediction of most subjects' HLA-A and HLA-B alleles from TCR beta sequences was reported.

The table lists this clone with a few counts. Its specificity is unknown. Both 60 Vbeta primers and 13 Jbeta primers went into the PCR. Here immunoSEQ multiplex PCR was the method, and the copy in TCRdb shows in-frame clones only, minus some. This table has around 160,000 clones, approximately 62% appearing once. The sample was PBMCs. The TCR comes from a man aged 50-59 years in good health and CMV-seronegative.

CDR3 nucleotide sequence: TGTGCCAGCAGTGAACTGAGGGCGGACACTGAAGCTTTCTTT. It specifies CASSELRADTEAFF. The rearrangement links TRBV25-1 to TRBJ1-1; D gene unclear. Trimming left V 2 bases short and J 3 bases short, with 10 bases between. The CDR3 covers 14 residues. Germline CDR1 MGHDK, CDR2 SYGVNS.